This T cell receptor (beta chain) comes out of a study of shared clonotypes between healthy human individuals. Sequencing on ten immunoSEQ deep assay plates was performed for unsorted PBMC DNA. TCRdb keeps only in-frame clones here, not all; method: immunoSEQ multiplex PCR. The sample lists over 400,000 clones, approximately 82% occurring once. The count of this clone is one. Germline trimming cut 6 bases from V and 5 bases from J; bases unmatched to any gene: 6. The CDR3 length is 14 residues. Per germline, CDR1 LNHDA and CDR2 SQIVND (reference sequence). The chain links TRBV19 to TRBJ2-2; TRBD2 matches 7 bases. This receptor was obtained from a woman aged 40 to 50 in good health. Some clones in this sample may be carry-over from other donors' samples. Sequencing input: PBMCs. CDR3 nucleotide sequence: TGTGCCAGTAGGCCTTGGGGGGGGACCGGGGAGCTGTTTTTT. Its protein is CASRPWGGTGELFF.